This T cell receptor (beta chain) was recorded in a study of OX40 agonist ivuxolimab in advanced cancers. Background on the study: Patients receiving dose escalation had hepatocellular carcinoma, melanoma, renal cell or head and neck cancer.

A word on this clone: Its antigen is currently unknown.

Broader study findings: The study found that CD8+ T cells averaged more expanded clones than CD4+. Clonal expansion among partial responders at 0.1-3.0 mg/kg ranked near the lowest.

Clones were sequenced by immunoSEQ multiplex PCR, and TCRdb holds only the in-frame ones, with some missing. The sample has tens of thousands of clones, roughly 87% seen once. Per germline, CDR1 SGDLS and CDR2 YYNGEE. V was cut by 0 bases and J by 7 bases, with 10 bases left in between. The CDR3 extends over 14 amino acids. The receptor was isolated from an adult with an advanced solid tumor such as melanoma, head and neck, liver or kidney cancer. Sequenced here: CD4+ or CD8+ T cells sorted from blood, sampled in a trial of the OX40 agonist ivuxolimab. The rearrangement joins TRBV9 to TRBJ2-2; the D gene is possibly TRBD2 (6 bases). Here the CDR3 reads CASSVELAGGELFF. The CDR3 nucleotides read TGTGCCAGCAGCGTAGAACTAGCTGGCGGGGAGCTGTTTTTT.